Sequencing of this TCR beta chain was carried out in a study of vaccination effects on CD4 cells after COVID-19. With respect to this clone: Its target is unknown.

Overall study findings and caveats: In vaccinees who were healthy, merely 1 out of 255 vaccine-induced clones cross-reacted with common cold coronaviruses. The study found marked clonal contraction of infection- and vaccine-induced clones late after vaccination.

Clones were sequenced by immunoSEQ multiplex PCR, and TCRdb holds only the in-frame ones, with some missing. The sample consists of 10,000 to 15,000 clones, around 68% of them appearing once. The CDR3 is made up of 15 amino acids. Between the trimmed V and J ends, which lost 6 bases and 0 bases, there was a span of 12 bases. Germline lookup yields CDR1 MNHEY and CDR2 SVGEGT. ViraFEST used viral peptide pools to expand antigen-specific CD4+ T cells before sequencing. Once cultured for roughly nine days, the cells underwent separation to obtain CD4+ T cells. Either the mRNA-1273 or the BNT162b2 vaccine was given to participants as two doses. None of the vaccinated had previously contracted SARS-CoV-2, and their nucleocapsid antibodies tested negative. On both days 3 and 7, half of the culture medium was replaced with IL-2 medium.

Sample: CD4+ T cells from PBMCs cultured with SARS-CoV-2 spike peptides, taken after COVID-19 vaccination. The V gene is TRBV6-2 or TRBV6-3, the J gene TRBJ1-5, with unresolved D. The sequence derives from a human donor who received a COVID-19 vaccine. The CDR3 coding sequence is TGTGCCAGCAGCCCCGGGAGGTATAGCAATCAGCCCCAGCATTTT. Residues: CASSPGRYSNQPQHF.